Listed below are T cell receptor beta chains from one sample, sequenced in a study of T cell repertoires in cytomegalovirus infection. Each CDR3 protein is one row after TCRdb ran MiXCR on the reads. Altogether 150,000 to 200,000 distinct CDR3 sequences are present, about 15% being singletons, with the ten largest covering around 20%. Sequenced: CD8+ T cells from PBMCs. The receptors stem from a human donor in good health (CMV status not recorded). Some clones in this sample may be carry-over from other donors' samples. CDR3s include the opening cysteine and the closing phenylalanine or tryptophan. The D gene is left open where the match is weak. Clone size is stated in some rows and not others, as once, few, many or a class when expanded.

J: TRBJ2-5; V: TRBV28; size: NA; D: NA; CDR3: CASSLSALETQYF; DNA: TGTGCCAGCAGTTTATCCGCCCTGGAGACCCAGTACTTC
J: TRBJ2-1; V: TRBV12-3/TRBV12-4; size: few; D: NA; CDR3: CASSPHKGTFTFF; DNA: TGTGCCAGCAGTCCGCATAAAGGGACTTTTACGTTCTTC
J: TRBJ2-7; V: TRBV7-9; size: few; D: NA; CDR3: CASSLVGGQSSYEQYF; DNA: TGTGCCAGCAGCTTAGTAGGCGGACAAAGCTCCTACGAGCAGTACTTC
J: TRBJ2-3; V: TRBV11-2; size: NA; D: NA; CDR3: CASSRSGSTDTQYF; DNA: TGTGCCAGCAGCCGGAGCGGGAGCACAGATACGCAGTATTTT
J: TRBJ1-2; V: TRBV5-8; size: NA; D: TRBD1; CDR3: CASSSGQGNYGYTF; DNA: TGTGCCAGCAGCTCCGGACAGGGGAACTATGGCTACACCTTC
J: TRBJ2-1; V: TRBV7-8; size: NA; D: NA; CDR3: CASSAPGRRSYNEQFF; DNA: TGTGCCAGCAGCGCCCCGGGGCGGCGCTCCTACAATGAGCAGTTCTTC
J: TRBJ1-6; V: TRBV7-6; size: NA; D: TRBD1; CDR3: CASSPGTGLNSPLHF; DNA: TGTGCCAGCAGCCCCGGGACAGGCCTAAATTCACCCCTCCACTTT
J: TRBJ2-7; V: TRBV5-6; size: NA; D: TRBD1; CDR3: CASSGRQGRGEQYF; DNA: TGTGCCAGCAGCGGACGACAGGGTAGAGGCGAGCAGTACTTC
J: TRBJ2-7; V: TRBV20-1; size: NA; D: TRBD2; CDR3: CSATHSGGAEQYF; DNA: TGCAGTGCCACCCATAGCGGGGGGGCCGAGCAGTACTTC
J: TRBJ2-7; V: TRBV7-9; size: few; D: NA; CDR3: CASSWGTYEQYF; DNA: TGTGCCAGCAGCTGGGGAACCTACGAGCAGTACTTC
J: TRBJ2-5; V: TRBV7-6; size: NA; D: TRBD1; CDR3: CASSPPLGTAEETQYF; DNA: TGTGCCAGCAGCCCCCCGCTCGGGACAGCGGAAGAGACCCAGTACTTC
J: TRBJ2-1; V: TRBV28; size: NA; D: NA; CDR3: CASSFVEYNEQFF; DNA: TGTGCCAGCAGTTTTGTTGAATACAATGAGCAGTTCTTC
J: TRBJ2-7; V: TRBV7-2; size: many; D: NA; CDR3: CASSPPPGIPYEQYF; DNA: TGTGCCAGCAGCCCGCCCCCCGGGATACCCTACGAGCAGTACTTC
J: TRBJ2-7; V: TRBV7-9; size: NA; D: NA; CDR3: CASSLAGRYEQYF; DNA: TGTGCCAGCAGCTTAGCGGGGCGGTACGAGCAGTACTTC
J: TRBJ1-6; V: TRBV7-9; size: few; D: NA; CDR3: CASSHKTGRLSPLHF; DNA: TGTGCCAGCAGCCATAAGACGGGTCGGCTTTCACCCCTCCACTTT
J: TRBJ1-2; V: TRBV6-2/TRBV6-3; size: NA; D: NA; CDR3: CASSYSPRDTYGYTF; DNA: TGTGCCAGCAGTTACAGCCCCCGGGACACCTATGGCTACACCTTC
J: TRBJ1-5; V: TRBV12-3/TRBV12-4; size: few; D: TRBD1; CDR3: CASSLDVRDSGNQPQHF; DNA: TGTGCCAGCAGTTTAGACGTCCGGGACAGTGGCAATCAGCCCCAGCATTTT
J: TRBJ2-1; V: TRBV7-8; size: few; D: NA; CDR3: CASSLGGAVNNEQFF; DNA: TGTGCCAGCAGCTTAGGGGGGGCAGTGAACAATGAGCAGTTCTTC